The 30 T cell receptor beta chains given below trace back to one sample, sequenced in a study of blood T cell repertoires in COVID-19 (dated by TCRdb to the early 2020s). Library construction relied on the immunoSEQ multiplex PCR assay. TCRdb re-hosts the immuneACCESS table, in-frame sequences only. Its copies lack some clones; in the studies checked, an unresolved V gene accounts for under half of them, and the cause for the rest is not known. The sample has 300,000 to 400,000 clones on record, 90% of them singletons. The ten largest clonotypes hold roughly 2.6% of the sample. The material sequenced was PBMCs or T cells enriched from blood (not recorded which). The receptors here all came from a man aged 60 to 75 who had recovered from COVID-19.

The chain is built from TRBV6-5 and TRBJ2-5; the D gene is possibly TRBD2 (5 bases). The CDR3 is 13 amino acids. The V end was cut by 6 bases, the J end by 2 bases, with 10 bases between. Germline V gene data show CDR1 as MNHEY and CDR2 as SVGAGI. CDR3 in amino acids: CASRTGIQETQYF. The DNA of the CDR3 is TGTGCCAGCAGAACCGGGATTCAAGAGACCCAGTACTTC.

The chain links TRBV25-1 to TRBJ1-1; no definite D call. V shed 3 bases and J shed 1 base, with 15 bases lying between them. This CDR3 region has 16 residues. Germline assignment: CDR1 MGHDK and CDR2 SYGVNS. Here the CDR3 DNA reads TGTGCCAGCAGTGAGAGAGGTCGCAGTCCGAACACTGAAGCTTTCTTT. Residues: CASSERGRSPNTEAFF.

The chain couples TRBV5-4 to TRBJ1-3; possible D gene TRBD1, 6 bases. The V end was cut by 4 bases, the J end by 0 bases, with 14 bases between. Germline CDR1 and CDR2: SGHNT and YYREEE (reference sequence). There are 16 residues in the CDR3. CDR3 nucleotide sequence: TGTGCCAGCAGCAAATTTACAGGGTCCTCTGGAAACACCATATATTTT. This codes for CASSKFTGSSGNTIYF.

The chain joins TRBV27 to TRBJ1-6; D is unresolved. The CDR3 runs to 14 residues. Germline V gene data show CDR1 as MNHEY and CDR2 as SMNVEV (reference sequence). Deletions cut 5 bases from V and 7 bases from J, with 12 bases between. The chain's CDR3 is CASSSGVGNSPLHF. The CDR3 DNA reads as TGTGCCAGCAGTAGCGGTGTAGGAAATTCACCCCTCCACTTT.

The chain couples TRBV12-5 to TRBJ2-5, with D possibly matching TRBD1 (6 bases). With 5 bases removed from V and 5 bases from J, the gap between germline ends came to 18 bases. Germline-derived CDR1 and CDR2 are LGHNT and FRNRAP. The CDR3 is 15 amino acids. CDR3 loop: CASGNYRGLEETQYF. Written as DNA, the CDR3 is TGTGCTAGTGGTAATTATAGGGGGTTGGAGGAGACCCAGTACTTC.

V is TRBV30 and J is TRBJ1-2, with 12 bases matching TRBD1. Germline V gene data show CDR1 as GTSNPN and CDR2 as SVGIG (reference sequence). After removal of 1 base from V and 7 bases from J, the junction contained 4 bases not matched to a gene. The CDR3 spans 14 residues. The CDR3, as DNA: TGTGCCTGGAGTGCCGGGACAGGGGGCTTTGGCTACACCTTC. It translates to CAWSAGTGGFGYTF. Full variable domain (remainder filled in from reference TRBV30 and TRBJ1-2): SQTIHQWPATLVQPVGSPLSLECTVEGTSNPNLYWYRQAAGRGLQLLFYSVGIGQISSEVPQNLSASRPQDRQFILSSKKLLLSDSGFYLCAWSAGTGGFGYTFGSGTRLTVV.

The CDR3 DNA is TGTGCCACCCGCCGGGGGGACGGATTAGAAGCTTTCTTT. Translated: CATRRGDGLEAFF. The chain is built from TRBV24-1 and TRBJ1-1; the D gene is possibly TRBD1 (5 bases). This CDR3 comprises 13 residues. CDR1 and CDR2 from the germline V gene are KGHDR and SFDVKD. V dropped 9 bases and J dropped 8 bases, with 18 bases sitting between them.

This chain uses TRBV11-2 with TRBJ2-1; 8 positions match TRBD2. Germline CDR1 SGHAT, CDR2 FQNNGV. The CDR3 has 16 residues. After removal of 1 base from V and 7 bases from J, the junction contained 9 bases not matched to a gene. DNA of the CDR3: TGTGCCAGCAGCTTAGGAGGCAGCGGGGGATTTAATGAGCAGTTCTTC. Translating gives CASSLGGSGGFNEQFF. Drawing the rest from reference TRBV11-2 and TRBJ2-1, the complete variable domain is EAGVAQSPRYKIIEKRQSVAFWCNPISGHATLYWYQQILGQGPKLLIQFQNNGVVDDSQLPKDRFSAERLKGVDSTLKIQPAKLEDSAVYLCASSLGGSGGFNEQFFGPGTRLTVL.

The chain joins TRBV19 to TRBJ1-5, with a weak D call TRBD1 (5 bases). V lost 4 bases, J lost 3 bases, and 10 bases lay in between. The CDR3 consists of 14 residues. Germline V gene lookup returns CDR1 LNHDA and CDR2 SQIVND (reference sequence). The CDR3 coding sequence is TGTGCCAGTAGTACCCGACAGTACAATCAGCCCCAGCATTTT. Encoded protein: CASSTRQYNQPQHF.

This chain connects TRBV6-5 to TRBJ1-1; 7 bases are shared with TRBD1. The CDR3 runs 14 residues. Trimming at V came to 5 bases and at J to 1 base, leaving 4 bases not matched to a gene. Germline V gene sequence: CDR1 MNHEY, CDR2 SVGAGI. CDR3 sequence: CASSRDRKNTEAFF. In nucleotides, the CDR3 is TGTGCCAGCAGTCGGGACAGAAAGAACACTGAAGCTTTCTTT.

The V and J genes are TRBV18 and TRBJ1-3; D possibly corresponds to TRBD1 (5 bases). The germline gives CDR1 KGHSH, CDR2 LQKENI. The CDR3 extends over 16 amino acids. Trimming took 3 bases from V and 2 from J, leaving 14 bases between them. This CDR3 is CASSPLTESPGNTIYF. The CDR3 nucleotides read TGTGCCAGCTCACCCCTGACAGAGAGTCCTGGAAACACCATATATTTT.

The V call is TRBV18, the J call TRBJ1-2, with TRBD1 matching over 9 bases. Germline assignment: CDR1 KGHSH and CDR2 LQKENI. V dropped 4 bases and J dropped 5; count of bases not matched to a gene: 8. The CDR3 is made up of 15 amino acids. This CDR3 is CASSQDRGSYYGYTF. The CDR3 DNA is TGTGCCAGCTCACAGGACAGGGGATCGTATTATGGCTACACCTTC.

The CDR3 DNA reads as TGTGCCAGCAGTAGCTGGACAGGGTCCTACGAGCAGTACTTC. Translation: CASSSWTGSYEQYF. The rearrangement uses TRBV27 and TRBJ2-7, with 8 bases lining up with TRBD1. The ends lost 5 bases at V and 1 base at J; junction bases unmatched: 4. Germline V lookup: CDR1 MNHEY, CDR2 SMNVEV (reference sequence). The CDR3 spans 14 residues.

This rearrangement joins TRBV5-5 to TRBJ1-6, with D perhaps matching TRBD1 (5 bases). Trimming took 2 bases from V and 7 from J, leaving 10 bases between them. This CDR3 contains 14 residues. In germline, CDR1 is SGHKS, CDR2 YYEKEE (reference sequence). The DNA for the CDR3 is TGTGCCAGCAGCTTTAGACAGCAAAATTCACCCCTCCACTTT. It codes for CASSFRQQNSPLHF.

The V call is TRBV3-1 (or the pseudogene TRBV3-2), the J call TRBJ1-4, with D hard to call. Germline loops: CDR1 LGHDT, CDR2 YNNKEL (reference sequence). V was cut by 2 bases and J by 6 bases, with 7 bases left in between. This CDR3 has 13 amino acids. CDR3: CASSQRSDEKLFF. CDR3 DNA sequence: TGTGCCAGCAGCCAAAGATCGGATGAAAAACTGTTTTTT.

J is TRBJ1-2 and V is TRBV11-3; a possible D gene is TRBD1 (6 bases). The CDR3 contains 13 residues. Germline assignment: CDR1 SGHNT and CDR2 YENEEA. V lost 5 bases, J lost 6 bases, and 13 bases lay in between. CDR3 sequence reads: CASSPGAGNGYTF. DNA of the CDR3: TGTGCCAGCAGCCCAGGGGCAGGGAATGGCTACACCTTC. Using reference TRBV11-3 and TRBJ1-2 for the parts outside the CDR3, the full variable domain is EAGVVQSPRYKIIEKKQPVAFWCNPISGHNTLYWYLQNLGQGPELLIRYENEEAVDDSQLPKDRFSAERLKGVDSTLKIQPAELGDSAVYLCASSPGAGNGYTFGSGTRLTVV.

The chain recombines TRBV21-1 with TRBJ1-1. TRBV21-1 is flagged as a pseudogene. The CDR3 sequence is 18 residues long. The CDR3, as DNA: TGTGCCAGAAACGACCAACGCAGGGAGGAGGTCGGCCACACTGAAGCTTTCTTT. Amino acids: CARNDQRREEVGHTEAFF.

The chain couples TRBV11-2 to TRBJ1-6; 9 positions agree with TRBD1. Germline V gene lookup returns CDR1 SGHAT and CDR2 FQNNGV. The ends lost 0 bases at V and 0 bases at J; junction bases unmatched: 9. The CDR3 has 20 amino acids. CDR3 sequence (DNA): TGTGCCAGCAGCTTAGACCATGGGACAGGGCGGAGCTCCTATAATTCACCCCTCCACTTT. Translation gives CASSLDHGTGRSSYNSPLHF.

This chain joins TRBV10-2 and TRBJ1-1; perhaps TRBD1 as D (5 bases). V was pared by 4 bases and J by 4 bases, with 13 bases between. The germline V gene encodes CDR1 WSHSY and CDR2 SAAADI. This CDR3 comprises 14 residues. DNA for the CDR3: TGCGCCAGCAGTGTGACTAGGGGTTCCACTGAAGCTTTCTTT. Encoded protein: CASSVTRGSTEAFF.

CDR3 region: CASSLGTGGVVGYTF. CDR3 DNA sequence: TGTGCCAGCAGTTTAGGGACAGGGGGCGTAGTGGGCTACACCTTC. The chain has TRBV27 and TRBJ1-2; 12 bases agree with TRBD1. Germline lookup yields CDR1 MNHEY and CDR2 SMNVEV (reference sequence). V lost 2 bases to trimming and J lost 8 bases; unmatched junction nucleotides: 6. CDR3 length equals 15 residues.

The CDR3 sequence: CASSPPLGRGVNEQFF. DNA for the CDR3: TGTGCCAGCAGCCCCCCTCTGGGCAGGGGGGTGAATGAGCAGTTCTTC. The rearrangement joins TRBV3-1 (or the pseudogene TRBV3-2) to TRBJ2-1, with TRBD1 as a possible D gene (7 bases). The length of the CDR3 is 16 residues. CDR1 LGHDT and CDR2 YNNKEL come from the germline V gene (reference sequence). The V and J ends lost 4 bases and 7 bases respectively, with 20 bases between them.

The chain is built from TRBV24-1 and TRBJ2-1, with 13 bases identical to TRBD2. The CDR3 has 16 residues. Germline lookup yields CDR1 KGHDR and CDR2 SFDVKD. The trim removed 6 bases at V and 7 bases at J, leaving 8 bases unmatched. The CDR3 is CATSTTGTSGVNEQFF. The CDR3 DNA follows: TGTGCCACCAGTACAACCGGGACTAGCGGGGTAAATGAGCAGTTCTTC.

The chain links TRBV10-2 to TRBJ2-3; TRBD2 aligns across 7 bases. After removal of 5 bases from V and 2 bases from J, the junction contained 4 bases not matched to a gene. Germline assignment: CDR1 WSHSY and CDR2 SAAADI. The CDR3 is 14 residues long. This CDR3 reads CASSPERDTDTQYF. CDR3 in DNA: TGCGCCAGCAGTCCCGAGCGGGACACAGATACGCAGTATTTT.

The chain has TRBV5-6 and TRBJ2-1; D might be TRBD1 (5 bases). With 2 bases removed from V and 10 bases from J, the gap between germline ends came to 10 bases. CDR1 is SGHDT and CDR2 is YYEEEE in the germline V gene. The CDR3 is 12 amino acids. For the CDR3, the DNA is TGTGCCAGCAGCTTACCAGGGTACGAGCAGTTCTTC. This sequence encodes CASSLPGYEQFF.

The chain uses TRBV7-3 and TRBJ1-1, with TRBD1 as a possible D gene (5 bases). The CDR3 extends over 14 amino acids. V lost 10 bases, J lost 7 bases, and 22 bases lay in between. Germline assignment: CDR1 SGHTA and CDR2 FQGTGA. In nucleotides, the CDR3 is TGTGCCACCTACTTTTCGGGGGTGACAAATGAAGCTTTCTTT. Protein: CATYFSGVTNEAFF.

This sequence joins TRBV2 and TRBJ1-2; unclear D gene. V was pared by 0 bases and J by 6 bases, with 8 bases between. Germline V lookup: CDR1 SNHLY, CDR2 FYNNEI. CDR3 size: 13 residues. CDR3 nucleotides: TGTGCCAGCAGTGAAGCGCCAGGTAATGGCTACACCTTC. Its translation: CASSEAPGNGYTF.

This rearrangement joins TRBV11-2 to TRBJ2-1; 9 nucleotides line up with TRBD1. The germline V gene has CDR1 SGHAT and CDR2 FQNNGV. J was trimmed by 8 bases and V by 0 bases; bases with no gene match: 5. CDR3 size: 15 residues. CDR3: CASSLEGTGRYEQFF. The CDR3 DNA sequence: TGTGCCAGCAGCTTAGAAGGGACAGGGAGGTATGAGCAGTTCTTC.

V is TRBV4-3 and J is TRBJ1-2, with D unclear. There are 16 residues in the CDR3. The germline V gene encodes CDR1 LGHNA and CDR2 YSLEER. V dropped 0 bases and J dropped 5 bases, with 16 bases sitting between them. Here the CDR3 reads CASSQESPIPSYGYTF. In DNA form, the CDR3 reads TGCGCCAGCAGCCAAGAAAGTCCCATTCCTAGTTATGGCTACACCTTC.

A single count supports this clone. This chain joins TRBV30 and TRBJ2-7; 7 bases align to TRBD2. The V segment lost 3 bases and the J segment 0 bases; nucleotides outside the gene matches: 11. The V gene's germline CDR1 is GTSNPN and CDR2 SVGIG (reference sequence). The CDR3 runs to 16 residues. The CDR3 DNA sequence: TGTGCCTGGAGACGCCTATCCGGGGGGTACTCCTACGAGCAGTACTTC. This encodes CAWRRLSGGYSYEQYF.

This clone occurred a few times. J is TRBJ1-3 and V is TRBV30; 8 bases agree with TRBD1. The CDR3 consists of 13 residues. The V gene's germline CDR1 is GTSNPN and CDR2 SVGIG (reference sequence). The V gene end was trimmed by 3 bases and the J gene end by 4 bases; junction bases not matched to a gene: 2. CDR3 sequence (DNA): TGTGCCTGGAGAAGGACAGGGGGAAACACCATATATTTT. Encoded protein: CAWRRTGGNTIYF.